Listed here are 7 T cell receptor beta chains from one sample, sequenced in a study of blood T cells in healthy people across ages. The use of a sample-barcoded 5' primer and a J-beta primer mix characterized a second PCR of roughly 6 to 12 cycles. TCRdb re-derived calls from the 5' RACE reads in MiXCR, one entry per CDR3 protein. The sample holds some 710,000 distinct CDR3 sequences, 22% seen once. Sequences were obtained from blood. The source of these receptors is a man between 65 and 85 years old in good health.

On this clonotype: The junction does not match germline at one end; this may be a read error. This chain uses TRBV12-3 or TRBV12-4 with TRBJ1-4; 7 nucleotides align to TRBD1. This CDR3 has 13 residues. CDR3 sequence reads: CASRGTVNEKPFF. For the CDR3, the DNA is TGTGCCAGCAGGGGGACAGTTAATGAAAAACCGTTTTTT.

The V gene is TRBV2, the J gene TRBJ2-1, with unresolved D. The CDR3 runs 14 residues. CDR1 is SNHLY, CDR2 FYNNEI, per germline. The germline V and J ends were trimmed by 2 bases and 6 bases, with 11 bases remaining between them. CDR3 protein: CASSETEPPNEQFF. CDR3 sequence (DNA): TGTGCCAGCAGTGAAACAGAACCCCCCAATGAGCAGTTCTTC.

CDR3 amino acids: CASSLPSGRLVGELFF. As DNA, the CDR3 is TGTGCCAGCAGCTTACCGTCGGGAAGGCTAGTCGGGGAGCTGTTTTTT. This chain uses TRBV13 with TRBJ2-2, with D perhaps TRBD2 (5 bases). Germline loops: CDR1 PRHDT, CDR2 FYEKMQ (reference sequence). The CDR3 extends over 16 amino acids. V was clipped by 2 bases and J by 7 bases, with 17 bases between them.

Turning to this clonotype: Because the CDR3 is missing its conserved closing phenylalanine or tryptophan, this is likely a read error. The genes are TRBV27 and TRBJ2-7; 7 nucleotides align to TRBD1. The CDR3 runs to 13 residues. V lost 3 bases to trimming and J lost 7 bases; unmatched junction nucleotides: 6. CDR1 and CDR2 from the germline V gene are MNHEY and SMNVEV (reference sequence). CDR3 sequence (DNA): TGTGCCAGCAGTTTCGCACAGGGGTGGGAGCAGTACTCC. Translation: CASSFAQGWEQYS.

The chain links TRBV10-3 to TRBJ2-3, with 7 nucleotides matching TRBD2. The junction had 2 bases not matched to a gene; V was cut back by 3 bases and J by 2 bases. Per germline, CDR1 ENHRY and CDR2 SYGVKD. This CDR3 region has 14 residues. This CDR3 is CAISDGTNTDTQYF. CDR3 nucleotide sequence: TGTGCCATCAGTGACGGGACTAACACAGATACGCAGTATTTT.

This clonotype was seen more than once but under ten times. V usage is TRBV6-2 or TRBV6-3 and J usage is TRBJ1-1; D is ambiguous. The V and J ends lost 6 bases and 1 base respectively, with 15 bases between them. The CDR3 contains 15 residues. The germline V gene encodes CDR1 MNHEY and CDR2 SVGEGT. In DNA, the CDR3 is TGTGCCAGCAGGCTTTTGGACCTTGAGAACACTGAAGCTTTCTTT. Its protein is CASRLLDLENTEAFF.

The V gene is TRBV20-1, the J gene TRBJ2-1; D is ambiguous. CDR1 DFQATT and CDR2 SNEGSKA come from the germline V gene (reference sequence). The ends were cut back, 0 bases at V and 12 bases at J, with 18 bases in the middle. The CDR3 extends over 14 amino acids. Written as DNA, the CDR3 is TGCAGTGCTAGAGATTTAGGTCCCTCTGTGGGGCAGTTCTTC. Protein: CSARDLGPSVGQFF.